This TCR beta chain was observed in a study of blood T cell repertoires in COVID-19. Across the whole study: The United States, Italy and Spain provided the acute and convalescent COVID-19 samples. T cells, B-cell-depleted T cells, or PBMCs supplied cDNA or gDNA.

CDR1 is LNHDA and CDR2 is SQIVND in the germline V gene (reference sequence). The CDR3 consists of 14 residues. The V end was cut by 3 bases, the J end by 0 bases, with 8 bases between. Original methodology: By means of reference gene primer amplification, nucleated cell counts were estimated. Sequencing used immunoSEQ multiplex PCR; TCRdb keeps in-frame clones, though not all of them. The V and J calls and clone size are taken from that table; D and trimming were inferred from the DNA. In the table there are about 100,000 clones, 85% to 90% of which are singletons. Input material: peripheral blood. The receptor was isolated from a middle-aged man with active or convalescent COVID-19. The rearrangement links TRBV19 to TRBJ1-1; D remains unclear. CDR3 residues: CASSIGQLNTEAFF. CDR3 sequence (DNA): TGTGCCAGTAGTATTGGGCAGCTGAACACTGAAGCTTTCTTT.